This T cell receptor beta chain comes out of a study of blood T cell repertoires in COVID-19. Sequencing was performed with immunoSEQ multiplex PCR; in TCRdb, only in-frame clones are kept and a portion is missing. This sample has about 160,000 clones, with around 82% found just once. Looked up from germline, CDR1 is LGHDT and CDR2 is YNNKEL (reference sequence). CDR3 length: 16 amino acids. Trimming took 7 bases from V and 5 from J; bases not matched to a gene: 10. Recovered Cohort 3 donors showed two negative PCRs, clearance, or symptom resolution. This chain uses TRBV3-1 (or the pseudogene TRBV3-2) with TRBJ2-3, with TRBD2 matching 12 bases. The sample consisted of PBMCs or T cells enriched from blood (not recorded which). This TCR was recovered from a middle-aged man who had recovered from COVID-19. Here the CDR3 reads CASTNLGLAGIDTQYF. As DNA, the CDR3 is TGTGCCAGCACTAACTTGGGACTAGCGGGTATAGATACGCAGTATTTT.